A selection of T cell receptor beta chains follows, all from one sample in a study of blood T cell repertoires in COVID-19. Libraries were prepared by immunoSEQ multiplex PCR; TCRdb keeps only in-frame clonotypes and omits some of them. The sample lists about 270,000 clones; roughly 86% were seen once. The sample comprised PBMCs or T cells enriched from blood (not recorded which). Receptor source: a woman aged 18-29 years who had recovered from COVID-19. Both conserved end residues are trimmed from each CDR3.

V gene: TRBV2; J gene: TRBJ2-3; CDR3 protein: AGAHRGPSTDTQY
V gene: TRBV30; J gene: TRBJ2-7; CDR3 protein: AWGGLMAIEQY
V gene: TRBV9; J gene: TRBJ2-2; CDR3 protein: ASSVRTGPDTGELF
V gene: TRBV9; J gene: TRBJ1-5; CDR3 protein: ASSAGQGSGQPQH
V gene: TRBV18; J gene: TRBJ2-4; CDR3 protein: ASSPRRDRESKEENIQY
V gene: TRBV6-2/TRBV6-3; J gene: TRBJ1-3; CDR3 protein: ASSQDSSGNTIY
V gene: TRBV6-5; J gene: TRBJ1-3; CDR3 protein: ASRGSGNTIY
V gene: TRBV7-2; J gene: TRBJ2-1; CDR3 protein: ASSLVRGARYEQF
V gene: TRBV2; J gene: TRBJ1-1; CDR3 protein: ASSETISAWGPNTEAF
V gene: TRBV5-1; J gene: TRBJ2-5; CDR3 protein: ASSFGPLGAGIETQY
V gene: TRBV11-2; J gene: TRBJ2-5; CDR3 protein: ASSLVGGQETQY
V gene: TRBV5-1; J gene: TRBJ1-4; CDR3 protein: ASSPGQGASNEKLF
V gene: TRBV10-2; J gene: TRBJ1-1; CDR3 protein: ASSESTLGAWGAF
V gene: TRBV7-9; J gene: TRBJ1-2; CDR3 protein: ASSLRSTRRGYT
V gene: TRBV2; J gene: TRBJ2-3; CDR3 protein: ASSVGGYTDTQY
V gene: TRBV2; J gene: TRBJ1-2; CDR3 protein: ASRGGGHNYGYT
V gene: TRBV28; J gene: TRBJ1-1; CDR3 protein: ATMGLAEAF
V gene: TRBV28; J gene: TRBJ2-7; CDR3 protein: ASSRDLTYEQY